Described below is a single TCR beta chain sequence and its context. Antigen specificity is unknown. The source of the sample is a study of cytomegalovirus exposure and HLA in healthy donors. Primers for the PCR totalled 60 Vbeta and 13 Jbeta. Method: immunoSEQ multiplex PCR; TCRdb's copy keeps in-frame clones and lacks some. The table lists about 74,000 clones, more than 65% of them singletons. Overall study results and limits: What a later analysis showed was that several of the most significant clusters appeared linked to common viral pathogens. More clonal expansion characterized HLA-associated TCR beta chains than equally common others in a later analysis.

The TCR sequence derives from a woman aged 40 to 49 in good health and CMV-seropositive. Sequenced input: PBMCs.

The CDR3 is CASSFSPIGTDTQYF. CDR3 bases: TGTGCCAGCAGCTTTTCTCCCATAGGCACAGATACGCAGTATTTT. This chain uses TRBV28 with TRBJ2-3, with D unclear. Germline CDR1 is MDHEN and CDR2 is SYDVKM. Deletions cut 6 bases from V and 1 base from J, with 14 bases between. This CDR3 is built from 15 residues.